Below, 20 T cell receptor beta chains from the same sample are listed, as sequenced in a study of T-cell reconstitution after alpha-beta-depleted transplantation in children. The TCRbeta library was prepared with unique molecular identifiers. TCRdb fed the PCR reads into MiXCR, producing one record per CDR3 protein. The table includes some 240,000 distinct CDR3 sequences, 12% detected once. Sequenced material: PBMCs from the stem cell graft donor, taken from the stem cell graft. The receptors come from a human donor who donated a stem cell graft to a child with acute lymphoblastic leukemia.

This clonotype was counted at least ten times. This chain joins TRBV7-9 and TRBJ1-5; D ambiguous. V was pared by 5 bases and J by 1 base, with 12 bases between. The CDR3 length is 15 residues. Germline CDR1 is SEHNR and CDR2 is FQNEAQ (reference sequence). In DNA, the CDR3 is TGTGCCAGCAGCGGTGGGAGCCCCAGCAATCAGCCCCAGCATTTT. Its protein product is CASSGGSPSNQPQHF.

This clonotype was recorded at least ten times. The V and J genes are TRBV29-1 and TRBJ2-1; D is undetermined. Per the germline V gene, CDR1 is SQVTM and CDR2 is ANQGSEA. V was cut by 3 bases and J by 1 base, with 7 bases left in between. The CDR3 length is 13 residues. The CDR3 is CSVEPGSYNEQFF. CDR3 in DNA: TGCAGCGTTGAGCCTGGGTCCTACAATGAGCAGTTCTTC.

In this sample, this clonotype turned up many times. This sequence joins TRBV4-3 and TRBJ1-5, with D tentatively TRBD1 (6 bases). The CDR3 totals 17 residues. CDR1 LGHNA and CDR2 YSLEER come from the germline V gene. The V and J ends lost 0 bases and 4 bases respectively, with 16 bases between them. The DNA of the CDR3 is TGCGCCAGCAGCCAAGATTTAGGCAGGGGAAGTAATCAGCCCCAGCATTTT. Encoded protein: CASSQDLGRGSNQPQHF.

This clonotype was counted a few times. The chain has TRBV19 and TRBJ1-2, with D tentatively TRBD1 (5 bases). The germline V and J ends were trimmed by 6 bases and 3 bases, with 14 bases remaining between them. The germline V gene encodes CDR1 LNHDA and CDR2 SQIVND (reference sequence). The CDR3 sequence is 14 residues long. The CDR3 protein is CASSRRDGYYGYTF. Here the CDR3 DNA reads TGTGCCAGTAGCCGACGGGACGGGTACTATGGCTACACCTTC.

This clonotype was recorded at least ten times. The chain recombines TRBV7-6 with TRBJ2-1; D unresolved. This CDR3 contains 13 residues. Germline CDR1 is SGHVS and CDR2 is FNYEAQ. V lost 1 base and J 3 bases, leaving 4 bases between the germline ends. CDR3 in amino acids: CASSLDNYNEQFF. The CDR3 DNA sequence: TGTGCCAGCAGCTTAGACAACTACAATGAGCAGTTCTTC.

This clonotype was seen at least ten times. The chain carries TRBV4-1 and TRBJ1-2; D remains unclear. V lost 0 bases and J 4 bases, leaving 9 bases between the germline ends. CDR1 is MGHRA, CDR2 YSYEKL, per germline. The CDR3 is 14 amino acids. CDR3 coding DNA: TGCGCCAGCAGCCAAGAAACCAGGACCTATGGCTACACCTTC. This translates into CASSQETRTYGYTF.

Ten or more counts support this clonotype. The chain links TRBV20-1 to TRBJ2-7; TRBD2 matches 11 bases. The CDR3 contains 16 residues. The V segment lost 2 bases and the J segment 2 bases; nucleotides outside the gene matches: 8. The germline V gene has CDR1 DFQATT and CDR2 SNEGSKA (reference sequence). The CDR3 loop reads CSARRGTSGPPYEQYF. CDR3 bases: TGCAGTGCTAGAAGAGGGACTAGCGGTCCTCCCTACGAGCAGTACTTC.

This clonotype was seen ten or more times. The V and J genes are TRBV4-3 and TRBJ2-2; D may be TRBD1 (6 bases). Trimming removed 4 bases at V and 6 bases at J, with 12 bases between. Germline lookup yields CDR1 LGHNA and CDR2 YSLEER. The CDR3 has 14 residues. CDR3 amino acids: CASSPGTNAGELFF. The CDR3 DNA is TGCGCCAGCAGCCCCGGGACAAACGCCGGGGAGCTGTTTTTT.

There are many counts of this clonotype. V is TRBV12-3 or TRBV12-4 and J is TRBJ2-5; 9 nucleotides match TRBD1. J was trimmed by 5 bases and V by 6 bases; bases with no gene match: 13. The CDR3 is made up of 16 amino acids. The CDR3 DNA reads TGTGCCAGCAGCCCCACAGGGGGACAGGGACAGGAGACCCAGTACTTC. Translated, it gives CASSPTGGQGQETQYF.

This clonotype has a count of ten or more. The gene calls are TRBV5-5 and TRBJ1-4; D ambiguous. CDR1 and CDR2 (germline): SGHKS, YYEKEE (reference sequence). This CDR3 has 17 residues. Trimming pared 0 bases from V and 2 bases from J, leaving 14 bases between. The CDR3 spells CASSLAFGFSTNEKLFF. Written as DNA, the CDR3 is TGTGCCAGCAGCTTGGCCTTCGGCTTCTCGACTAATGAAAAACTGTTTTTT.

The table lists this clonotype with a few counts. This rearrangement joins TRBV20-1 to TRBJ2-5; D unclear. This CDR3 comprises 14 residues. Trimming shortened V by 2 bases and J by 1 base, and 11 bases separated the two germline ends. Germline CDR1 and CDR2: DFQATT and SNEGSKA (reference sequence). CDR3 in amino acids: CSARQPNFQETQYF. In nucleotides, the CDR3 is TGCAGTGCTAGACAGCCCAACTTCCAAGAGACCCAGTACTTC.

This clonotype was seen ten or more times. The chain joins TRBV27 to TRBJ2-1; 10 bases are a match to TRBD2. The CDR3 extends over 16 amino acids. Germline V gene data show CDR1 as MNHEY and CDR2 as SMNVEV (reference sequence). The trim removed 5 bases at V and 0 bases at J, leaving 4 bases unmatched. The DNA of the CDR3 is TGTGCCAGCAGTCCGGGACTAGCGTCCTCCTACAATGAGCAGTTCTTC. This translates into CASSPGLASSYNEQFF.

DNA of the CDR3: TGCAGCGTTGTTGGCCCGGTTTCCTACAATGAGCAGTTCTTC. Translated: CSVVGPVSYNEQFF. This chain joins TRBV29-1 and TRBJ2-1; D is unresolved. Germline V gene data show CDR1 as SQVTM and CDR2 as ANQGSEA. This CDR3 region has 14 residues. The ends were cut back, 4 bases at V and 1 base at J, with 11 bases in the middle.

This clonotype was observed many times. The rearrangement joins TRBV29-1 to TRBJ1-1; 7 nucleotides agree with TRBD1. The trim removed 7 bases at V and 0 bases at J, leaving 5 bases unmatched. The CDR3 has 13 amino acids. Germline loops: CDR1 SQVTM, CDR2 ANQGSEA. The CDR3 sequence: CSAGTEMNTEAFF. The CDR3 nucleotides are TGCAGCGCCGGGACAGAGATGAACACTGAAGCTTTCTTT.

This clonotype was detected ten times or more. The chain uses TRBV5-1 and TRBJ2-7, with a weak D call TRBD1 (6 bases). The CDR3 is 14 residues long. Trimming stripped 4 bases from V and 2 bases from J, with 13 bases between. Germline V gene lookup returns CDR1 SGHRS and CDR2 YFSETQ. CDR3 bases: TGCGCCAGCAGCCCCCTGGACAGTACCTACGAGCAGTACTTC. Protein sequence: CASSPLDSTYEQYF.

The chain combines TRBV20-1 with TRBJ1-4; possible D gene TRBD1, 6 bases. V shed 5 bases and J shed 7 bases, with 17 bases lying between them. CDR1 and CDR2 from the germline V gene are DFQATT and SNEGSKA (reference sequence). The CDR3 runs 14 residues. The CDR3 DNA reads TGCAGTGCTTCCCTCCCGGGGGCAGGTGAAAAACTGTTTTTT. Its protein product is CSASLPGAGEKLFF.

The chain joins TRBV7-8 to TRBJ1-5, with D perhaps matching TRBD1 (5 bases). V dropped 5 bases and J dropped 5 bases, with 19 bases sitting between them. The V gene's germline CDR1 is SGHVS and CDR2 FQNEAQ. CDR3 size: 16 residues. In nucleotides, the CDR3 is TGTGCCAGCAGCCCTCTGGGAGGGGCAGAATATCAGCCCCAGCATTTT. This translates into CASSPLGGAEYQPQHF. Full variable domain (missing parts from reference TRBV7-8 and TRBJ1-5): GAGVSQSPRYKVAKRGQDVALRCDPISGHVSLFWYQQALGQGPEFLTYFQNEAQLDKSGLPSDRFFAERPEGSVSTLKIQRTQQEDSAVYLCASSPLGGAEYQPQHFGDGTRLSIL.

This clonotype was found many times. The chain recombines TRBV6-6 with TRBJ2-1; TRBD2 might be the D (5 bases). Germline CDR1 and CDR2: MNHNY and SVGAGI (reference sequence). V lost 5 bases, J lost 8 bases, and 13 bases lay in between. This CDR3 is built from 13 residues. The DNA of the CDR3 is TGTGCCAGCAGTCCTGAGAGGGTTCATGAGCAGTTCTTC. Translating it yields CASSPERVHEQFF.

This rearrangement joins TRBV29-1 to TRBJ2-3; D remains ambiguous. V shed 4 bases and J shed 8 bases, with 13 bases lying between them. The germline V gene encodes CDR1 SQVTM and CDR2 ANQGSEA. The CDR3 is 12 residues long. The DNA for the CDR3 is TGCAGCGTTGTTCCGACGTACGGTACGCAGTATTTT. Amino acids: CSVVPTYGTQYF.

The chain carries TRBV4-2 and TRBJ1-5; D is uncertain. The CDR3 contains 14 residues. Trimming removed 0 bases at V and 2 bases at J, with 5 bases between. Germline-derived CDR1 and CDR2 are LGHNA and YNFKEQ. The CDR3, as DNA: TGTGCCAGCAGCCAAGATATCGGCAATCAGCCCCAGCATTTT. It codes for CASSQDIGNQPQHF.